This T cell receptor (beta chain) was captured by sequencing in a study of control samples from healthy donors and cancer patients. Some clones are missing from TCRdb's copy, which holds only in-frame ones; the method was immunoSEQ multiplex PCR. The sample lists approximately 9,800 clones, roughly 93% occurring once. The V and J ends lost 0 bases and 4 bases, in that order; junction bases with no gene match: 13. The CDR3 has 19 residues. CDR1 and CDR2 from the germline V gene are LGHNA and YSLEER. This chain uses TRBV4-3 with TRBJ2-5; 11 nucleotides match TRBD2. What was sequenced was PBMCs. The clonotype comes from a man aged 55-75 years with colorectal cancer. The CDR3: CASSQEAVLAGGGGETQYF. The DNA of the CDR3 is TGCGCCAGCAGCCAAGAGGCCGTTCTAGCGGGGGGCGGAGGAGAGACCCAGTACTTC.